The T cell receptor (beta chain) under discussion was sequenced for a study of Ad26.COV2.S vaccination and SARS-CoV-2 variants. The ends were cut back, 1 base at V and 5 bases at J, with 14 bases in the middle. Per the germline V gene, CDR1 is SGHAT and CDR2 is FQDESV (reference sequence). This CDR3 is 15 amino acids long. Described treatment: roughly 19 received Ad26.COV2.S at low or high dose, single or two shots; a few received placebo; per-sample allocation not given. Day 63 after the first vaccine or placebo injection was the time point for sampling. The repertoire was sequenced with immunoSEQ multiplex PCR; TCRdb's copy has only in-frame clones and lacks some. The sample yields hundreds of thousands of clones, around 89% seen once.

This clonotype originated in a person aged 18-60 years who received the Ad26.COV2.S COVID-19 vaccine or a placebo. The V call is TRBV11-1, the J call TRBJ1-1; the D gene is possibly TRBD1 (5 bases). Sequenced here: peripheral blood, sampled in a trial of Ad26.COV2.S vaccine versus placebo. For the CDR3, the DNA is TGTGCCAGCAGCTTAGAGGACCTTAAGGGGACTGAAGCTTTCTTT. As protein: CASSLEDLKGTEAFF.